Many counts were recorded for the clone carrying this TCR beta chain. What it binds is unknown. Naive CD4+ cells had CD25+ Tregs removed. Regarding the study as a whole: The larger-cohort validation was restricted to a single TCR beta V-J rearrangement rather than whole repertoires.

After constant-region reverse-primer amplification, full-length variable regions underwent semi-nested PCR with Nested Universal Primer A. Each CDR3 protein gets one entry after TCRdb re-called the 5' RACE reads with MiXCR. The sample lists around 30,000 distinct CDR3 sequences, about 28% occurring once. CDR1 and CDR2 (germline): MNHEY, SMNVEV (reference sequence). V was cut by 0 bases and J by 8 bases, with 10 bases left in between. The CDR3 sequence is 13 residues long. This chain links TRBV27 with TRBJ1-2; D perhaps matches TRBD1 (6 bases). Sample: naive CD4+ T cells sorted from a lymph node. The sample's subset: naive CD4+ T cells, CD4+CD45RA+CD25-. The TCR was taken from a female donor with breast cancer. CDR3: CASSLSGGNGYTF. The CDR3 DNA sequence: TGTGCCAGCAGTTTATCAGGGGGAAACGGCTACACCTTC.